These T cell receptor beta chains were read from a single sample in a study of blood T cell repertoires in COVID-19. Profiling relied on immunoSEQ multiplex PCR, and the TCRdb table lists in-frame clones only, not all of them. The repertoire holds approximately 400,000 clones, with about four fifths as singletons. Source material: PBMCs or T cells enriched from blood (not recorded which). Source of these receptors: a woman aged 45-65 years who had recovered from COVID-19. Each CDR3 is given with its conserved first and last residue. The D gene is left open where the match is weak. Size is omitted from some rows. Given values are once, few, many or a class for expanded clones.

v_gene	j_gene	abundance	d_gene	CDR3aa	CDR3nt
TRBV18	TRBJ1-4	.	TRBD1	CASSPRTGGNEKLFF	TGTGCCAGCTCACCTCGGACAGGGGGGAATGAAAAACTGTTTTTT
TRBV19	TRBJ2-1	.	.	CASSPGGALHNEQFF	TGTGCCAGTAGCCCTGGCGGGGCCCTTCACAATGAGCAGTTCTTC
TRBV28	TRBJ1-1	.	.	CASRRQPLISMNTEAFF	TGTGCCAGCAGGAGACAGCCCCTTATATCCATGAACACTGAAGCTTTCTTT
TRBV7-8	TRBJ1-1	.	TRBD1	CASSLASGRGRGGEAFF	TGTGCCAGCAGCTTAGCGTCCGGGAGGGGGCGCGGTGGTGAAGCTTTCTTT
TRBV14	TRBJ1-1	.	.	CASSQQGLGTEAFF	TGTGCCAGCAGCCAACAGGGGTTGGGCACTGAAGCTTTCTTT
TRBV4-1	TRBJ1-2	.	.	CASSQDALLYGYTF	TGCGCCAGCAGCCAAGATGCGTTACTCTATGGCTACACCTTC
TRBV9	TRBJ1-5	.	TRBD1	CASSKGQVDQPQHF	TGTGCCAGCAGCAAGGGACAGGTTGACCAGCCCCAGCATTTT
TRBV6-6	TRBJ2-6	.	.	CASSLLITTGTGANVLTF	TGTGCCAGCAGTCTCCTGATCACGACGGGGACTGGGGCCAACGTCCTGACTTTC
TRBV19	TRBJ1-5	.	TRBD1	CASSLSLLSGQYNQPQHF	TGTGCCAGTAGTCTTTCCTTGCTCTCGGGACAGTACAATCAGCCCCAGCATTTT
TRBV18	TRBJ2-4	.	.	CASSPPTVAKNIQYF	TGTGCCAGCTCACCACCGACAGTAGCCAAAAACATTCAGTACTTC
TRBV3-1/TRBV3-2	TRBJ2-1	.	TRBD2	CASSQGLTSGYNEQFF	TGTGCCAGCAGCCAAGGTCTTACTAGCGGATACAATGAGCAGTTCTTC
TRBV11-2	TRBJ2-3	.	TRBD2	CASSLDTSGGGLFSTDTQYF	TGTGCCAGCAGCTTAGATACTAGCGGGGGGGGACTATTTAGCACAGATACGCAGTATTTT
TRBV29-1	TRBJ1-4	.	.	CSVGGGNGEKLFF	TGCAGCGTTGGCGGAGGAAATGGGGAAAAACTGTTTTTT
TRBV25-1	TRBJ1-2	once	.	CASSGTGKGGGYTF	TGTGCCAGCAGTGGGACCGGGAAGGGAGGTGGCTACACCTTC
TRBV3-1/TRBV3-2	TRBJ1-1	.	TRBD1	CASSRQGDTEAFF	TGTGCCAGCAGCCGACAGGGCGACACTGAAGCTTTCTTT
TRBV24-1	TRBJ2-3	.	TRBD1	CATSDPGQGPTDTQYF	TGTGCCACCAGTGATCCCGGACAGGGGCCCACAGATACGCAGTATTTT
TRBV4-1	TRBJ1-1	.	.	CASSPRSLNTEAFF	TGCGCCAGCAGCCCTCGGAGCTTGAACACTGAAGCTTTCTTT
TRBV19	TRBJ2-5	.	.	CASSSSRVETQYF	TGTGCCAGTAGTTCATCCAGGGTAGAGACCCAGTACTTC
TRBV4-1	TRBJ2-5	.	TRBD1	CASSLRGQPQETQYF	TGCGCCAGCAGCCTCAGGGGACAGCCCCAAGAGACCCAGTACTTC
TRBV10-3	TRBJ1-2	.	TRBD1	CAIRPGTGGPSDYGYTF	TGTGCCATCAGACCCGGGACAGGGGGTCCCTCCGACTATGGCTACACCTTC
TRBV5-1	TRBJ2-4	.	TRBD1	CASRSQGSWDIQYF	TGCGCCAGCAGATCACAGGGGTCCTGGGACATTCAGTACTTC
TRBV11-3	TRBJ1-1	.	.	CASSFYVATEAFF	TGTGCCAGCAGCTTTTACGTAGCCACTGAAGCTTTCTTT
TRBV6-2/TRBV6-3	TRBJ1-5	.	.	CASSQQGGNQPQHF	TGTGCCAGCAGTCAACAGGGTGGCAATCAGCCCCAGCATTTT
TRBV5-4	TRBJ1-2	.	.	CASSQDRDYGYTF	TGTGCCAGCAGCCAAGACAGAGACTATGGCTACACCTTC
TRBV30	TRBJ1-6	.	.	CAWNLDRSSYNSPLHF	TGTGCCTGGAACCTAGACAGGAGCTCCTATAATTCACCCCTCCACTTT
TRBV4-3	TRBJ2-2	.	.	CASSQDVDSTGELFF	TGCGCCAGCAGCCAAGACGTGGACTCAACCGGGGAGCTGTTTTTT
TRBV4-3	TRBJ1-2	.	.	CASSQGQNYGYTF	TGCGCCAGCAGCCAAGGGCAGAACTATGGCTACACCTTC